The sequence of this TCR beta chain was determined in a study of response to subunit inactivated influenza vaccine. TCRdb analysed the RT-PCR reads with MiXCR anew, one entry per CDR3 protein. In the table there are 500,000 to 600,000 distinct CDR3 sequences, approximately 15% of which are singletons. Study-level results: Authors suggested that a seasonal influenza vaccination recruits few new T cells each time.

Remarks on this clonotype: Its antigen is currently unknown.

The clonotype originates from a man aged 45 to 65 who received an inactivated influenza vaccine. The sample here was PBMCs from blood, taken 11 to 12 days after vaccination.

For the CDR3, the DNA is TGCAGTGCTAGTTTAGGGGACTCCGGCACCCAGTACTTC. It is translated as CSASLGDSGTQYF. The chain employs TRBV20-1 and TRBJ2-5, with TRBD2 as a possible D gene (6 bases). The CDR3 totals 13 residues. Germline CDR1 and CDR2: DFQATT and SNEGSKA (reference sequence). V gave up 3 bases and J gave up 8 bases, with 16 bases separating them.